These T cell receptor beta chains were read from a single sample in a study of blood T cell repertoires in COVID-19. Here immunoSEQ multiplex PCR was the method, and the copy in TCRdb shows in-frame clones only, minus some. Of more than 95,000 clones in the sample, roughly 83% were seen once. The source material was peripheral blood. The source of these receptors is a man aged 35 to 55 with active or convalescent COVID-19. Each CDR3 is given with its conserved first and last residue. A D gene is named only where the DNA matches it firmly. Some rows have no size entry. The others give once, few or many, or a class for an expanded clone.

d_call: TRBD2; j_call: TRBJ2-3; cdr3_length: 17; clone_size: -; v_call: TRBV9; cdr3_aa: CASSVDRREGPADTQYF; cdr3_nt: TGTGCCAGCAGCGTAGATAGGCGGGAGGGCCCCGCAGATACGCAGTATTTT
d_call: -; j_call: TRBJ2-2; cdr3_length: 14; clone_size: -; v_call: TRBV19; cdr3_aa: CASSIRQSTGELFF; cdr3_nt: TGTGCCAGTAGTATCCGACAGTCAACCGGGGAGCTGTTTTTT
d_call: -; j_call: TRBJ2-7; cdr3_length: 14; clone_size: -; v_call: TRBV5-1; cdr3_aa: CASSLVQQGNEQYF; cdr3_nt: TGCGCCAGCAGCTTGGTACAGCAGGGGAACGAGCAGTACTTC
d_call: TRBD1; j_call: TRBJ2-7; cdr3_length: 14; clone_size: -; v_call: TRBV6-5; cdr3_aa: CASSTGDRGHEQYF; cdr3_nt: TGTGCCAGCAGCACTGGGGACAGGGGGCACGAGCAGTACTTC
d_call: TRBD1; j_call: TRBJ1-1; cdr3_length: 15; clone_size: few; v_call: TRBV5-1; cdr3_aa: CASSLTGQMNTEAFF; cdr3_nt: TGCGCCAGCAGCTTGACGGGACAGATGAACACTGAAGCTTTCTTT
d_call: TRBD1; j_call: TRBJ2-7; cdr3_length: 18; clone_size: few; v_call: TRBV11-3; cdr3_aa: CASSLGGWGQLSSYEQYF; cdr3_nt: TGTGCCAGCAGCCTAGGCGGTTGGGGACAGCTTTCCTCCTACGAGCAGTACTTC
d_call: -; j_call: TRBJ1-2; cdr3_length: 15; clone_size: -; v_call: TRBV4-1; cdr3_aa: CASSPGAVMSYGYTF; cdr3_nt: TGCGCCAGCAGCCCGGGAGCCGTGATGAGCTATGGCTACACCTTC
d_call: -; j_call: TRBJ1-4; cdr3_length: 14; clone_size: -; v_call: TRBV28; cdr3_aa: CASSLGGTNEKLFF; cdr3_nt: TGTGCCAGCAGCCTGGGAGGAACTAATGAAAAACTGTTTTTT
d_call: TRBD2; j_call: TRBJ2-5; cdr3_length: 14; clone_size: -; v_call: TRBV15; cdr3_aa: CATSGLVVGETQYF; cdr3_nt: TGTGCCACCTCCGGACTAGTCGTGGGGGAGACCCAGTACTTC
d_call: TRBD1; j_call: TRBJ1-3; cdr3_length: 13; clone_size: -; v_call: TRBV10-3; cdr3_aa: CATGTGAGNTIYF; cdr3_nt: TGTGCCACCGGGACAGGGGCTGGAAACACCATATATTTT
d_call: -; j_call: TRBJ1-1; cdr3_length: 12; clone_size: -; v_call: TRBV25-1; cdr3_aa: CASRGAQIWAFF; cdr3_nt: TGTGCCAGCAGGGGGGCGCAGATTTGGGCTTTCTTT
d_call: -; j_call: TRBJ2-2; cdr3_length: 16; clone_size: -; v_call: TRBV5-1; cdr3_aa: CASSLKPGIGTGELFF; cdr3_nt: TGCGCCAGCAGCCTAAAACCGGGTATTGGGACCGGGGAGCTGTTTTTT
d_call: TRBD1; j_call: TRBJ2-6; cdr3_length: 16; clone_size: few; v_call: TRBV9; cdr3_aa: CASAGGDGAGANVLTF; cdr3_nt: TGTGCCAGCGCAGGGGGTGATGGAGCTGGGGCCAACGTCCTGACTTTC
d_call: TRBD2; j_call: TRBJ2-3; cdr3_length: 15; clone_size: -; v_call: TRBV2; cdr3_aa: CASRDSGGATDTQYF; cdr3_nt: TGTGCCAGCAGGGATAGCGGGGGGGCCACAGATACGCAGTATTTT
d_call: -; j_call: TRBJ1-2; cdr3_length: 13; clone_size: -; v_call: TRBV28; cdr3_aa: CATTGGDRYGYTF; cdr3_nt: TGTGCCACCACCGGCGGTGACCGCTATGGCTACACCTTC
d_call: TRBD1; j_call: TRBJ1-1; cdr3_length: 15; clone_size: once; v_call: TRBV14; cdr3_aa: CASSRGQGVSTEAFF; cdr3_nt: TGTGCCAGCAGCCGAGGACAGGGAGTGAGCACTGAAGCTTTCTTT
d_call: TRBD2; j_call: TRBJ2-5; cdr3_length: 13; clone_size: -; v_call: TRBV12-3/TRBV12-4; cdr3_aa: CASRPGGGETQYF; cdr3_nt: TGTGCCAGCAGGCCGGGGGGAGGCGAGACCCAGTACTTC
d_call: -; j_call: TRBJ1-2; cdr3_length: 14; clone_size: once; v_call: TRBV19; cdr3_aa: CASSIGAGNYGYTF; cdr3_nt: TGTGCCAGTAGTATAGGAGCAGGGAACTATGGCTACACCTTC
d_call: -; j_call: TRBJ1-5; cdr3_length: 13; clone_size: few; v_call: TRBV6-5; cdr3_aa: CASSLGLNQPQHF; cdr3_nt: TGTGCCAGCAGTTTGGGACTAAATCAGCCCCAGCATTTT
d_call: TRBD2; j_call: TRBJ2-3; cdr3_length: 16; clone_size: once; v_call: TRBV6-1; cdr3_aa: CASSETSGLSTDTQYF; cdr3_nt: TGTGCCAGCAGTGAAACTAGCGGGCTTAGCACAGATACGCAGTATTTT
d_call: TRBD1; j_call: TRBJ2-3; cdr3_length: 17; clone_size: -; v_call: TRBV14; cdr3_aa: CASSQESVRGRGDTQYF; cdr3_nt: TGTGCCAGCAGCCAAGAGAGCGTGAGGGGGCGAGGAGATACGCAGTATTTT
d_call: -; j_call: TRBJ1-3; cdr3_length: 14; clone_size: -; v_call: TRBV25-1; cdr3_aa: CASSDVYSGNTIYF; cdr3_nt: TGTGCCAGCAGTGACGTCTACTCTGGAAACACCATATATTTT
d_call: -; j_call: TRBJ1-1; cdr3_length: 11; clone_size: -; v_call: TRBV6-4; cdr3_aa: CASSFRGEAFF; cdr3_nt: TGTGCCAGCAGTTTCAGGGGTGAAGCTTTCTTT
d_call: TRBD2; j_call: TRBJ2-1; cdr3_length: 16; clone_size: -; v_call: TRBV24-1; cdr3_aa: CATSDPSGSSYNEQFF; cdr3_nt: TGTGCCACCAGTGACCCTAGCGGGAGCTCCTACAATGAGCAGTTCTTC
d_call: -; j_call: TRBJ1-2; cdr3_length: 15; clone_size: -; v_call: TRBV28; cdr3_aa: CASTLAGRGGFGYTF; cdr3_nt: TGTGCCAGCACGCTGGCAGGGCGCGGCGGATTCGGCTACACCTTC
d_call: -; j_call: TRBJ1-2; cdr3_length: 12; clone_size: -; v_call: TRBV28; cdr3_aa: CASSLQNYGYTF; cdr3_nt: TGTGCCAGCAGTTTACAGAACTATGGCTACACCTTC
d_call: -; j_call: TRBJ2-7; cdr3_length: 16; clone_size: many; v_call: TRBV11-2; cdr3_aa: CASSSLRTGTSYEQYF; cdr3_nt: TGTGCCAGCAGCTCCCTCAGGACTGGAACTTCCTACGAGCAGTACTTC
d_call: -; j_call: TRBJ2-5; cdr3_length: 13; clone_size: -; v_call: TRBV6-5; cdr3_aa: CASRLEGLETQYF; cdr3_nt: TGTGCCAGCAGACTAGAAGGGCTAGAGACCCAGTACTTC
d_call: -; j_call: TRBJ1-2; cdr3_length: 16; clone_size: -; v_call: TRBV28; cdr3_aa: CASSLLMQQAHYGYTF; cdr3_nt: TGTGCCAGCAGTTTACTAATGCAACAGGCTCACTATGGCTACACCTTC
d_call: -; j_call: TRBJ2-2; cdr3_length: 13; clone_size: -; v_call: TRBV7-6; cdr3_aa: CASQWGDTGELFF; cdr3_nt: TGTGCCAGTCAATGGGGGGACACCGGGGAGCTGTTTTTT
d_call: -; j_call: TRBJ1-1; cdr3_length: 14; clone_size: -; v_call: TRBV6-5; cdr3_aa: CASSSGGAGTEAFF; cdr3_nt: TGTGCCAGCAGTTCGGGGGGGGCAGGCACTGAAGCTTTCTTT
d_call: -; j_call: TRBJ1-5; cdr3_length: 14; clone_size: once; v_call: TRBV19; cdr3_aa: CASSTDRSNQPQHF; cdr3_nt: TGTGCCAGTAGTACGGACAGAAGCAATCAGCCCCAGCATTTT
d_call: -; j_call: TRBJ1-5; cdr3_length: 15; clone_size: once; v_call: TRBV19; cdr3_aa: CASSMKQYSNQPQHF; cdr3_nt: TGTGCCAGTAGTATGAAACAGTATAGCAATCAGCCCCAGCATTTT
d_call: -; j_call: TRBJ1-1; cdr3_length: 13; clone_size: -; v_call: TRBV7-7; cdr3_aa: CASSRSENTEAFF; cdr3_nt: TGTGCCAGCAGCCGGAGTGAGAACACTGAAGCTTTCTTT
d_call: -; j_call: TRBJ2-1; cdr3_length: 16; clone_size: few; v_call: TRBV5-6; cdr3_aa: CASSLEGVVSYNEQFF; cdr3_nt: TGTGCCAGCAGCTTGGAAGGGGTAGTCTCCTACAATGAGCAGTTCTTC
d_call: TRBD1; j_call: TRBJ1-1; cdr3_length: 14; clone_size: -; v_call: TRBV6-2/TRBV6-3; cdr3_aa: CASSRDSPAAEAFF; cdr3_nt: TGTGCCAGCAGCAGGGACAGCCCCGCCGCCGAAGCTTTCTTT
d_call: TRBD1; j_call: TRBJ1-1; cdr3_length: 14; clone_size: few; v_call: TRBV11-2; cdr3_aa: CASSLIRGQTEAFF; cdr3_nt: TGTGCCAGCAGCTTAATCAGGGGGCAAACTGAAGCTTTCTTT
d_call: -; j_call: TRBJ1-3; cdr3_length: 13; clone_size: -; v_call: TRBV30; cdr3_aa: CAWSLFSGNTIYF; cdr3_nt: TGTGCCTGGAGTCTCTTCTCTGGAAACACCATATATTTT
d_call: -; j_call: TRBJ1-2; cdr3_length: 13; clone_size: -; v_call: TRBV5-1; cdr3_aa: CASRQDSFYGYTF; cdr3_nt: TGCGCCAGCAGACAAGACAGCTTCTATGGCTACACCTTC
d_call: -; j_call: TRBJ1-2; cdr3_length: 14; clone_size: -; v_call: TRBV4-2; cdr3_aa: CASSQDTDKYGYTF; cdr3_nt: TGTGCCAGCAGCCAAGATACAGACAAGTATGGCTACACCTTC
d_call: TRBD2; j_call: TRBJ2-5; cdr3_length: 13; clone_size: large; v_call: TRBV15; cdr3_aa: CATSRLAGETQYF; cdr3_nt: TGTGCCACCAGCAGACTAGCGGGGGAGACCCAGTACTTC
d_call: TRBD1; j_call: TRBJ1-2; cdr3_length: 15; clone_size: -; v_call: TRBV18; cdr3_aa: CASQLRDRSPYGYTF; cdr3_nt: TGTGCCAGCCAACTCCGGGACAGGTCTCCGTATGGCTACACCTTC
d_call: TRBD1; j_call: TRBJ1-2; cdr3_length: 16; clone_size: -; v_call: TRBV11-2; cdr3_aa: CASSLYRGQGDYGYTF; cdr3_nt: TGTGCCAGCAGTTTATACAGGGGGCAAGGAGACTATGGCTACACCTTC
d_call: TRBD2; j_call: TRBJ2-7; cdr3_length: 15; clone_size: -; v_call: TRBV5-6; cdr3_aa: CASSLVSGGSYEQYF; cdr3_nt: TGTGCCAGCAGCTTGGTATCGGGGGGCTCCTACGAGCAGTACTTC
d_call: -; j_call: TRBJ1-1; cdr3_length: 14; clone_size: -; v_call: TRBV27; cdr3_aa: CASSLRGGNTEAFF; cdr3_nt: TGTGCCAGCAGTTTAAGAGGGGGTAACACTGAAGCTTTCTTT